These 2 T cell receptor beta chains originate from one sample sequenced in a study of T cell repertoires in chronic hepatitis B. Measured with immunoSEQ multiplex PCR; TCRdb has only the in-frame clones, and not every one. The data show hundreds of clones, with 70% to 85% seen just once and around 50% held by the top ten. Specimen: HBV core (core169) epitope-specific CD8+ T cells from PBMCs. These TCRs come from a human donor with chronic hepatitis B virus infection.

The V and J genes are TRBV30 and TRBJ2-5; TRBD1 is a possible D gene (6 bases). Trimming cost V 4 bases and J 1 base, with 13 bases left between them. The CDR3 extends over 14 amino acids. The germline gives CDR1 GTSNPN, CDR2 SVGIG (reference sequence). The DNA for the CDR3 is TGTGCCTGGAATCTTGGGGGCTTCCAAGAGACCCAGTACTTC. Protein sequence: CAWNLGGFQETQYF.

The chain recombines TRBV6-5 with TRBJ2-3; the match to TRBD2 covers 9 bases. From germline, CDR1 is MNHEY and CDR2 SVGAGI. With V trimmed by 4 bases and J by 7 bases, 6 bases remained unmatched. This CDR3 is 14 amino acids long. CDR3: CASSLGGGAYTQYF. The DNA for the CDR3 is TGTGCCAGCAGTTTGGGCGGGGGGGCCTATACGCAGTATTTT.